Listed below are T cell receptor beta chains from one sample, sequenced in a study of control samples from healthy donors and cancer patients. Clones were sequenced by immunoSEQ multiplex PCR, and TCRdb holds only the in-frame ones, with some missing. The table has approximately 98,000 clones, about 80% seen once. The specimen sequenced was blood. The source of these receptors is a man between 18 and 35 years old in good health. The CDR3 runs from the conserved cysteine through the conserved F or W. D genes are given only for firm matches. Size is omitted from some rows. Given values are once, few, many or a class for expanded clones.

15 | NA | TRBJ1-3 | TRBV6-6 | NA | TGTGCCAGCAGTTACTCGCCCCAGGGTGGAAACACCATATATTTT | CASSYSPQGGNTIYF
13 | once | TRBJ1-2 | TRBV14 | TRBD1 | TGTGCCAGCAGCCGGGGGACAGGGTGGGGCTACACCTTC | CASSRGTGWGYTF
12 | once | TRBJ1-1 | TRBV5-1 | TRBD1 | TGCGCCAGCAGTCGGGACAGTTATGAAGCTTTCTTT | CASSRDSYEAFF
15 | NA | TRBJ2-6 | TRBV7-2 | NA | TGTGCCAGCAGCAGAGGGCGGTCTGGGGCCAACGTCCTGACTTTC | CASSRGRSGANVLTF
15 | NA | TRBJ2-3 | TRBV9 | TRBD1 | TGTGCCAGCAGCGTAGCAGGGGGCCGGGGAGATACGCAGTATTTT | CASSVAGGRGDTQYF
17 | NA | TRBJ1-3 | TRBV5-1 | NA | TGCGCCAGCAGCTCTGATGGGGGCCCCGGCTCTGGAAACACCATATATTTT | CASSSDGGPGSGNTIYF
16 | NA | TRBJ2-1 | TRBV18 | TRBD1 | TGTGCCAGCTCACCGCGGGCACAGGGGGCCTACAATGAGCAGTTCTTC | CASSPRAQGAYNEQFF
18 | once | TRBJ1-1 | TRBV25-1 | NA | TGTGCCAGCAGTGAATTAGTCTCGGATTTCGGACCCTCGGGTGAAGCTTTCTTT | CASSELVSDFGPSGEAFF
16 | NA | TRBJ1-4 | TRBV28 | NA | TGTGCCAGCAGTCCCTCCGGGGGGCAGAAACGTGAAAAACTGTTTTTT | CASSPSGGQKREKLFF
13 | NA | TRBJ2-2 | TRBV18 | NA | TGTGCCAGCTCCCCCAGGCGCGCCGGGGAGCTGTTTTTT | CASSPRRAGELFF
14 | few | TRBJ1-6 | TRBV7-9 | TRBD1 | TGTGCCAGCGCCCCGGGGACAGAGCCCTTCCTCCTCCACTTT | CASAPGTEPFLLHF
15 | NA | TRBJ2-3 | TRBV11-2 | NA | TGTGCCAGCAGCTCAACGACAGGATTCACAGATACGCAGTATTTT | CASSSTTGFTDTQYF
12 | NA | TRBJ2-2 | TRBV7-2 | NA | TGTGCCAGCAGCTTTTCCACCGGGGAGCTGTTTTTT | CASSFSTGELFF
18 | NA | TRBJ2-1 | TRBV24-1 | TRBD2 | TGTGCCACCAGTGATCCCCACCAACTAGCGGGGGGACTAAATGAGCAGTTCTTC | CATSDPHQLAGGLNEQFF
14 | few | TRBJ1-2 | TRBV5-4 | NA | TGTGCCAGCAGCTTTGGGGGGGCGGTTAGGGGCTACACCTTC | CASSFGGAVRGYTF
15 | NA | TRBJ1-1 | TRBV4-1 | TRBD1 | TGCGCCAGCAGCCCATGGGACAGATTGAACACTGAAGCTTTCTTT | CASSPWDRLNTEAFF
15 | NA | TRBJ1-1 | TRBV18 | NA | TGTGCCAGCTCACCACAGCTAGGGGAGAACACTGAAGCTTTCTTT | CASSPQLGENTEAFF
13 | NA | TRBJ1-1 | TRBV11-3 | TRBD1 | TGTGCCAGCAGCCCGGGACAGCACACTGAAGCTTTCTTT | CASSPGQHTEAFF
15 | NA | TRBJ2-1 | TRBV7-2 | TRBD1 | TGTGCCAGCAGCTTACGGGACAGATCCTACAATGAGCAGTTCTTC | CASSLRDRSYNEQFF
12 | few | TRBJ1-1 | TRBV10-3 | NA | TGTGCCATCAGTGAGTGGAACACTGAAGCTTTCTTT | CAISEWNTEAFF
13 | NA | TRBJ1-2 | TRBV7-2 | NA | TGTGCCAGCAGCTTAGGACAGAACTATGGCTACACCTTC | CASSLGQNYGYTF
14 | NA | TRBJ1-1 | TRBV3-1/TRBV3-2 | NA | TGTGCCAGCAGCCCGCGGACGGTGAACACTGAAGCTTTCTTT | CASSPRTVNTEAFF
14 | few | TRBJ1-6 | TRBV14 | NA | TGTGCCAGCAGTCCGGAGAGGGTGAATTCACCCCTCCACTTT | CASSPERVNSPLHF
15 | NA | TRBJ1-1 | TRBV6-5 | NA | TGTGCCAGCAGTTTGGGGACTTCGGTGAACACTGAAGCTTTCTTT | CASSLGTSVNTEAFF
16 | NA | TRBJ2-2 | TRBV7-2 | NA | TGTGCCAGCAGCCAAGGGGGACTGCTGAACACCGGGGAGCTGTTTTTT | CASSQGGLLNTGELFF
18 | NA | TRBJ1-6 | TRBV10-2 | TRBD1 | TGCGCCAGCAGCAAGGCACCTTCCGGGACAGGGGGCGGATCACCCCTCCACTTT | CASSKAPSGTGGGSPLHF
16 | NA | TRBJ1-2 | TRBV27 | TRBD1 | TGTGCCAGCAGTTTACGGACAGGGACATCAGTATATGGCTACACCTTC | CASSLRTGTSVYGYTF
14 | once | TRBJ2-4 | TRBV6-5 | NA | TGTGCCACCAAAGGTAGTTGGACCAAAAACATTCAGTACTTC | CATKGSWTKNIQYF
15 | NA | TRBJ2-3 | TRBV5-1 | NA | TGCGCCAGCAGCGCCTCAGGGTGGGTTACAGATACGCAGTATTTT | CASSASGWVTDTQYF
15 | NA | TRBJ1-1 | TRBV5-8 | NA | TGTGCCAGCAGCTTCACAAAGGTACTCAACACTGAAGCTTTCTTT | CASSFTKVLNTEAFF
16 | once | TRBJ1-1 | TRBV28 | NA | TGTGCCAGCAGTTTACCTGGGCCCAGCGGGAACACTGAAGCTTTCTTT | CASSLPGPSGNTEAFF
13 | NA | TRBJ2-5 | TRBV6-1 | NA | TGTGCCAGCAGTGAAGTAAGCGGAGAGACCCAGTACTTC | CASSEVSGETQYF
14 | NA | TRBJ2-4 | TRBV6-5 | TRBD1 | TGTGCCAGCAGTAGATCCGACAGGGTTAACATTCAGTACTTC | CASSRSDRVNIQYF
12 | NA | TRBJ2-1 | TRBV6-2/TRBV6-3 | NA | TGTGCCAGCAGCCCTACTCGAAATGAGCAGTTCTTC | CASSPTRNEQFF
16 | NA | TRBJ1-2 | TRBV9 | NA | TGTGCCAGCAGCGCATCCCCGGACGTATATGCTGATGGCTACACCTTC | CASSASPDVYADGYTF
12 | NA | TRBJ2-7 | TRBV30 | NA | TGTGCCTGGAGTGTTATCCGTACCGAGCAGTACTTC | CAWSVIRTEQYF
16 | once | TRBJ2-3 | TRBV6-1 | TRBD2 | TGTGCCAGCAGTGACCAGCGGGGGGGCCGCACAGATACGCAGTATTTT | CASSDQRGGRTDTQYF
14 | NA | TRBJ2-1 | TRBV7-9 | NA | TGTGCCAGCAGCTCCGGGACTGATTACAATGAGCAGTTCTTC | CASSSGTDYNEQFF
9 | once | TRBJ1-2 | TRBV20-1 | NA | TGCAGTGACAGGGAGGGCTACACCTTC | CSDREGYTF
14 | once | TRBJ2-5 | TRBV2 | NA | TGTGCCAGCAGTGAGTCAGGGCAGGAAGAGACCCAGTACTTC | CASSESGQEETQYF
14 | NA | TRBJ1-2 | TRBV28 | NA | TGTGCCAGCAGTTTACGAAAGAGCGTCGAGGGCTACACCTTC | CASSLRKSVEGYTF
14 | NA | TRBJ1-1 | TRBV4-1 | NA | TGCGCCAGCAGCCCCGAAGGGATGAACACTGAAGCTTTCTTT | CASSPEGMNTEAFF
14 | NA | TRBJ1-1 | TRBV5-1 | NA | TGCGCCAGCAGCTTCAGGGTTGGGGAGACTGAAGCTTTCTTT | CASSFRVGETEAFF